This T cell receptor beta chain was found in a study of Ad26.COV2.S vaccination and SARS-CoV-2 variants. As for the study in general: Ad26.COV2.S was injected intramuscularly once or twice, 56 days apart.

Using immunoSEQ multiplex PCR, the repertoire was profiled, and TCRdb retains in-frame clones only, with some absent. The sample has about 480,000 clones, roughly 85% seen once. Looked up from germline, CDR1 is SGHAT and CDR2 is FQNNGV. The CDR3 length is 13 residues. V was pared by 5 bases and J by 4 bases, with 11 bases between. Treatment: roughly 19 received Ad26.COV2.S at low or high dose, single or two shots; 5 received placebo; per-sample allocation not given. Collection of samples fell on day 63 after the first vaccine or placebo injection. J is TRBJ1-2 and V is TRBV11-2, with D maybe TRBD1 (6 bases). The sequence came from a person aged 18-60 years who received the Ad26.COV2.S COVID-19 vaccine or a placebo. Sequenced material: peripheral blood, taken in a trial of Ad26.COV2.S vaccine versus placebo. In DNA form, the CDR3 reads TGTGCCAGCAGCCATACAGGGAGCTATGGCTACACCTTC. Amino acids: CASSHTGSYGYTF.